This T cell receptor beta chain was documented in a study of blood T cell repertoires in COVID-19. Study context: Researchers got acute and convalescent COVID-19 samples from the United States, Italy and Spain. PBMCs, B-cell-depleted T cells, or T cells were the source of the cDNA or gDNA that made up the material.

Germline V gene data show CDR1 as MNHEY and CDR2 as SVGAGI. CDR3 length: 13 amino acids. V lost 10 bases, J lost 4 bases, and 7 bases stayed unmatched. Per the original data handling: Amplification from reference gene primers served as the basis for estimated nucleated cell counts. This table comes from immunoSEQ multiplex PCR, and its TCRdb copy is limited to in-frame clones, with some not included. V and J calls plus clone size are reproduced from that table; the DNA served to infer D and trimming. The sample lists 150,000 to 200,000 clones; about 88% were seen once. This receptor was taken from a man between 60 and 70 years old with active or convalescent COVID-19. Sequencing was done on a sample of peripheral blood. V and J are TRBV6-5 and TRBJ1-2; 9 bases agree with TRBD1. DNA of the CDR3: TGTGCCACCCGCGGGACAGGGTCCTATGGCTACACCTTC. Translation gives CATRGTGSYGYTF.